The source of this T cell receptor (beta chain) is a study of T cells in Graves' hyperthyroidism and ophthalmopathy. Study-level results: Researchers found most expanded thyroid clonotypes above 0.001 in blood as well.

The CDR3 sequence is 13 residues long. Unmatched junction bases numbered 1, after V lost 7 bases and J lost 1 base. Germline V CDR1 and CDR2: LNHDA, SQIVND (reference sequence). The TCR beta CDR3 regions underwent amplification using RNA transcripts as the source. TCR CDR3 underwent first-round RT-PCR with the HTBI primer set. TCRdb re-called the multiplex PCR reads with MiXCR, one entry per CDR3 protein. This table has hundreds of thousands of distinct CDR3 sequences, 35% to 55% appearing once. Each diagnosis drew on symptoms, thyroxine, TRAb, thyroid ultrasound and orbital computed tomography findings. As to this clonotype: Its antigen remains unknown.

Sequencing was done on a sample of peripheral blood or thyroid tissue (not recorded which). This TCR derives from a woman aged 18-35 years with Graves' hyperthyroidism. The chain has TRBV19 and TRBJ1-1; 9 bases match TRBD1. The CDR3 nucleotides are TGTGCCAGTATACAGGGGGCGAACACTGAAGCTTTCTTT. This sequence encodes CASIQGANTEAFF.